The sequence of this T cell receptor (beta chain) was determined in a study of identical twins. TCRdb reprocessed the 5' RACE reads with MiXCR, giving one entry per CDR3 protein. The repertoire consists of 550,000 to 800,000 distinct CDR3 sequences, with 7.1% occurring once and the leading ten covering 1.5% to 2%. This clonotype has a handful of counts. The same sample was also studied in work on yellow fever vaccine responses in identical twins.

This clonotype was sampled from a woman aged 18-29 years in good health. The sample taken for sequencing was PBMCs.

CDR3 DNA: TGCAGTGCTAGAGATGTCGGGATGACAGGTTCAAGCTCTGGAAACACCATATATTTT. Its translation: CSARDVGMTGSSSGNTIYF. The chain joins TRBV20-1 to TRBJ1-3, with a tentative D call TRBD1 (6 bases). There are 19 residues in the CDR3. Germline V lookup: CDR1 DFQATT, CDR2 SNEGSKA (reference sequence). V was clipped by 0 bases and J by 0 bases, with 21 bases between them.